The 21 T cell receptor beta chains reported below all come from one sample, sequenced in a study of blood T cell repertoires in COVID-19. Repertoires were generated with immunoSEQ multiplex PCR, while TCRdb's copy carries only in-frame clones and drops some. The data hold about 280,000 clones, with roughly 90% observed a single time. Sequences were obtained from PBMCs or T cells enriched from blood (not recorded which). The receptors originated from a woman in her 30s who had recovered from COVID-19.

This chain uses TRBV10-3 with TRBJ1-6; 9 nucleotides agree with TRBD1. The V and J ends lost 10 bases and 7 bases, in that order; junction bases with no gene match: 8. CDR1 ENHRY and CDR2 SYGVKD come from the germline V gene. The CDR3 runs to 14 residues. The DNA for the CDR3 is TGTGCCAGGGTTATAGGACAGGGGAATTCACCCCTCCACTTT. This gives the protein CARVIGQGNSPLHF.

V is TRBV7-9 and J is TRBJ2-1, with TRBD2 matching over 7 bases. With V trimmed by 6 bases and J by 5 bases, 16 bases remained unmatched. CDR3 length equals 17 residues. Germline V CDR1 and CDR2: SEHNR, FQNEAQ (reference sequence). The CDR3 loop is CASSFKPGLTMHNEQFF. The CDR3 nucleotides are TGTGCCAGCAGTTTCAAACCGGGACTAACGATGCACAATGAGCAGTTCTTC.

The chain couples TRBV7-9 to TRBJ1-1; no reliable D call. The length of the CDR3 is 15 residues. Germline CDR1 reads SEHNR; CDR2 reads FQNEAQ (reference sequence). V was clipped by 2 bases and J by 4 bases, with 14 bases between them. CDR3: CASSLRISSGTEAFF. The CDR3 DNA is TGTGCCAGCAGCTTACGTATTTCGTCGGGCACTGAAGCTTTCTTT. Full variable domain (missing parts from reference TRBV7-9 and TRBJ1-1): DTGVSQNPRHKITKRGQNVTFRCDPISEHNRLYWYRQTLGQGPEFLTYFQNEAQLEKSRLLSDRFSAERPKGSFSTLEIQRTEQGDSAMYLCASSLRISSGTEAFFGQGTRLTVV.

The chain employs TRBV6-5 and TRBJ2-7; 7 bases agree with TRBD1. CDR3 length: 14 amino acids. Germline CDR1 reads MNHEY; CDR2 reads SVGAGI. V shed 6 bases and J 2 bases; nucleotides not matched to a gene: 7. Written as DNA, the CDR3 is TGTGCCAGCAGAAAACTACAGGGGCCCTACGAGCAGTACTTC. Translated: CASRKLQGPYEQYF.

This clone was picked up a small number of times. The chain carries TRBV11-3 and TRBJ2-1; 7 positions match TRBD2. V lost 6 bases, J lost 7 bases, and 12 bases stayed unmatched. Germline V gives CDR1 SGHNT, CDR2 YENEEA. There are 15 residues in the CDR3. The CDR3 sequence is CASRTASGVMNEQFF. The DNA for the CDR3 is TGTGCCAGCAGGACTGCTAGCGGAGTAATGAATGAGCAGTTCTTC.

DNA for the CDR3: TGTGCCAGCAGCCCCACTTCCCGACAGGGAGCTAACTATGGCTACACCTTC. It codes for CASSPTSRQGANYGYTF. This rearrangement joins TRBV14 to TRBJ1-2; TRBD1 matches 7 bases. This CDR3 is 17 amino acids long. With 4 bases clipped from V and 0 bases from J, the junction kept 11 bases outside the gene matches. Germline loops: CDR1 SGHDN, CDR2 FVKESK.

This chain links TRBV11-2 with TRBJ2-7; TRBD2 is a possible D gene (7 bases). The CDR3 is 16 amino acids. CDR1 is SGHAT and CDR2 is FQNNGV in the germline V gene. Deletions cut 5 bases from V and 0 bases from J, with 17 bases between. The CDR3: CASSEGGAGSSYEQYF. CDR3 coding DNA: TGTGCCAGCAGCGAAGGGGGAGCGGGGAGCTCCTACGAGCAGTACTTC.

This clone was detected only a few times. The V and J genes are TRBV6-4 and TRBJ2-5; unclear D gene. The germline CDR1 and CDR2 sequences are MRHNA and SNTAGT. This CDR3 contains 13 residues. V lost 4 bases and J 1 base, leaving 7 bases between the germline ends. CDR3 nucleotides: TGTGCCAGCAGTGTGGCGGCCCAAGAGACCCAGTACTTC. This translates into CASSVAAQETQYF.

The V gene is TRBV10-2, the J gene TRBJ1-6, with TRBD1 as a possible D gene (5 bases). Germline lookup yields CDR1 WSHSY and CDR2 SAAADI. This CDR3 is 16 amino acids long. Trimming left V 7 bases short and J 13 bases short, with 26 bases between. The CDR3 sequence is CASTGEGPVTREPLHF. CDR3 in DNA: TGCGCCAGCACGGGAGAGGGTCCCGTTACCAGGGAGCCCCTCCACTTT.

The rearrangement uses TRBV5-4 and TRBJ1-3; 8 nucleotides match TRBD1. The CDR3 contains 14 residues. In germline, CDR1 is SGHNT, CDR2 YYREEE (reference sequence). Trimming removed 0 bases from V and 8 bases from J; junction bases left unmatched: 4. This chain's CDR3 is CASSLGQGRDTIYF. The CDR3, as DNA: TGTGCCAGCAGCTTGGGACAGGGGAGAGACACCATATATTTT. Full variable domain (missing parts from reference TRBV5-4 and TRBJ1-3): ETGVTQSPTHLIKTRGQQVTLRCSSQSGHNTVSWYQQALGQGPQFIFQYYREEENGRGNFPPRFSGLQFPNYSSELNVNALELDDSALYLCASSLGQGRDTIYFGEGSWLTVV.

This rearrangement joins TRBV15 to TRBJ1-2; 7 bases are shared with TRBD1. CDR1 and CDR2 from the germline V gene are LNHNV and YYDKDF (reference sequence). The CDR3 sequence is 17 residues long. V gave up 1 base and J gave up 3 bases; unmatched junction bases: 11. CDR3 sequence: CATSRASTRDSDYGYTF. Here the CDR3 DNA reads TGTGCCACCAGCAGAGCGTCGACCCGGGACAGTGACTATGGCTACACCTTC. The full variable domain, rest sourced from reference TRBV15 and TRBJ1-2, is DAMVIQNPRYQVTQFGKPVTLSCSQTLNHNVMYWYQQKSSQAPKLLFHYYDKDFNNEADTPDNFQSRRPNTSFCFLDIRSPGLGDTAMYLCATSRASTRDSDYGYTFGSGTRLTVV.

The chain employs TRBV30 and TRBJ1-3; D ambiguous. Trimming pared 1 base from V and 0 bases from J, leaving 16 bases between. Germline CDR1 is GTSNPN and CDR2 is SVGIG (reference sequence). CDR3 length equals 17 residues. CDR3 in amino acids: CAWSAGKATFSGNTIYF. For the CDR3, the DNA is TGTGCCTGGAGTGCAGGAAAGGCAACCTTCTCTGGAAACACCATATATTTT.

V is TRBV5-1 and J is TRBJ2-1, with 12 nucleotides matching TRBD1. This CDR3 is 15 amino acids long. The V segment lost 4 bases and the J segment 9 bases; nucleotides outside the gene matches: 8. Per the germline V gene, CDR1 is SGHRS and CDR2 is YFSETQ. The chain's CDR3 is CASSPSGQGAVEQFF. In nucleotides, the CDR3 is TGCGCCAGCAGCCCATCGGGACAGGGGGCAGTTGAGCAGTTCTTC.

The rearrangement links TRBV27 to TRBJ1-2; D is unresolved. CDR3 size: 13 residues. CDR1 is MNHEY and CDR2 is SMNVEV in the germline V gene (reference sequence). V dropped 2 bases and J dropped 3 bases, with 7 bases sitting between them. The chain's CDR3 is CASSLEPDYGYTF. As DNA, the CDR3 is TGTGCCAGCAGTTTAGAGCCCGACTATGGCTACACCTTC.

The chain employs TRBV5-6 and TRBJ2-3, with TRBD1 matching over 8 bases. The CDR3 covers 13 residues. Germline assignment: CDR1 SGHDT and CDR2 YYEEEE. The V segment lost 4 bases and the J segment 4 bases; nucleotides outside the gene matches: 2. CDR3 sequence: CASSPDRADTQYF. DNA for the CDR3: TGTGCCAGCAGCCCGGACAGGGCAGATACGCAGTATTTT.

This chain joins TRBV5-6 and TRBJ2-7; D possibly corresponds to TRBD1 (6 bases). CDR3 length: 15 residues. CDR1 and CDR2 from the germline V gene are SGHDT and YYEEEE. V lost 3 bases, J lost 0 bases, and 13 bases lay in between. In DNA form, the CDR3 reads TGTGCCAGCAGCTGGGGTGGACAGAGCTCCTACGAGCAGTACTTC. It is translated as CASSWGGQSSYEQYF.

This clone is a singleton in its sample. V gene TRBV7-9 combines with J gene TRBJ2-5; 8 positions match TRBD2. This CDR3 has 17 amino acids. The J segment lost 1 base and the V segment lost 7 bases, leaving 14 bases of the junction unmatched. Germline CDR1 reads SEHNR; CDR2 reads FQNEAQ (reference sequence). CDR3 nucleotides: TGTGCCAGCACCATCCCTGAGGCGGGGGGCCTCCAAGAGACCCAGTACTTC. The encoded protein is CASTIPEAGGLQETQYF. The variable domain in full, completed from reference TRBV7-9 and TRBJ2-5, reads DTGVSQNPRHKITKRGQNVTFRCDPISEHNRLYWYRQTLGQGPEFLTYFQNEAQLEKSRLLSDRFSAERPKGSFSTLEIQRTEQGDSAMYLCASTIPEAGGLQETQYFGPGTRLLVL.

J is TRBJ1-2 and V is TRBV6-1; D not certain. Germline V gives CDR1 MNHNS, CDR2 SASEGT. V lost 0 bases and J 4 bases, leaving 9 bases between the germline ends. The CDR3 contains 14 residues. CDR3 sequence (DNA): TGTGCCAGCAGTGAAGCGGCGGCGGCCTATGGCTACACCTTC. This gives the protein CASSEAAAAYGYTF.

The rearrangement links TRBV7-2 to TRBJ2-1, with 12 bases that match TRBD2. This CDR3 is built from 16 residues. The junction had 6 bases not matched to a gene; V was cut back by 1 base and J by 8 bases. Germline-derived CDR1 and CDR2 are SGHTA and FQGNSA. CDR3 DNA sequence: TGTGCCAGCAGCTTAGACCTAGCGGGGGGGCACCATGAGCAGTTCTTC. Its translation is CASSLDLAGGHHEQFF.

The chain couples TRBV3-1 (or the pseudogene TRBV3-2) to TRBJ1-2, with D perhaps TRBD1 (6 bases). Between the trimmed V and J ends, which lost 4 bases and 1 base, there was a span of 22 bases. Germline CDR1 and CDR2: LGHDT and YNNKEL (reference sequence). The CDR3 has 18 residues. This CDR3 is CASSPSIRGLTHNYGYTF. Here the CDR3 DNA reads TGTGCCAGCAGCCCTTCGATCAGGGGCCTCACACATAACTATGGCTACACCTTC.

This rearrangement joins TRBV4-3 to TRBJ1-4, with a possible D match to TRBD1 (5 bases). The V end was cut by 0 bases, the J end by 13 bases, with 9 bases between. The CDR3 contains 12 residues. Germline lookup yields CDR1 LGHNA and CDR2 YSLEER. CDR3 loop: CASSQDRDRLFF. The CDR3 DNA follows: TGCGCCAGCAGCCAAGACAGGGATAGACTGTTTTTT.